The 21 T cell receptor beta chains below were found in one sample sequenced in a study of control samples from healthy donors and cancer patients. Assay used: immunoSEQ multiplex PCR; TCRdb lists only in-frame clones, some missing. The table shows approximately 150,000 clones, with 85% to 90% occurring only once. Specimen: blood. The source of these receptors is a man between 18 and 35 years old in good health.

This chain links TRBV10-3 with TRBJ2-2; 10 bases match TRBD1. The CDR3 loop spans 17 amino acids. In germline, CDR1 is ENHRY, CDR2 SYGVKD. The junction had 8 bases not matched to a gene; V was cut back by 7 bases and J by 0 bases. In nucleotides, the CDR3 is TGTGCCATCAAGGGACAGGGGAAGGTGGCGAACACCGGGGAGCTGTTTTTT. Translated: CAIKGQGKVANTGELFF.

The chain recombines TRBV6-5 with TRBJ1-6, with TRBD1 as a possible D gene (6 bases). The CDR3 contains 14 residues. Germline V gives CDR1 MNHEY, CDR2 SVGAGI. Trimming pared 6 bases from V and 7 bases from J, leaving 13 bases between. The CDR3 is CASSLRGRNSPLHF. Written as DNA, the CDR3 is TGTGCCAGCAGCCTCCGGGGGCGGAATTCACCCCTCCACTTT.

Comment on this clone: This sample also contains other DNA sequences that code for the same CDR3. This rearrangement joins TRBV4-3 to TRBJ1-1; possible D gene TRBD1, 5 bases. This CDR3 contains 14 residues. Trimming stripped 0 bases from V and 2 bases from J, with 7 bases between. Germline V gene lookup returns CDR1 LGHNA and CDR2 YSLEER. CDR3 nucleotide sequence: TGCGCCAGCAGCCAAGACACAGGCAACACTGAAGCTTTCTTT. It codes for CASSQDTGNTEAFF.

This clone was picked up one time. This chain connects TRBV12-3 or TRBV12-4 to TRBJ2-5; tentative D call: TRBD1 (6 bases). Trimming shortened V by 3 bases and J by 1 base, and 6 bases separated the two germline ends. There are 13 residues in the CDR3. CDR3 sequence reads: CASSLGAQETQYF. The CDR3 nucleotides are TGTGCCAGCAGTTTGGGGGCCCAAGAGACCCAGTACTTC.

This clone was counted between two and nine times. The gene calls are TRBV6-5 and TRBJ1-3, with 7 bases lining up with TRBD1. V was clipped by 6 bases and J by 3 bases; unmatched bases: 2. The CDR3 sequence is 13 residues long. Looked up from germline, CDR1 is MNHEY and CDR2 is SVGAGI. CDR3 in DNA: TGTGCCAGCAGGACAGGGTTTGGAAACACCATATATTTT. Translated, it gives CASRTGFGNTIYF.

The chain recombines TRBV18 with TRBJ1-2; 9 bases are shared with TRBD1. J lost 7 bases, V lost 3 bases, and 18 bases had no gene match. CDR1 and CDR2 (germline): KGHSH, LQKENI. This CDR3 is built from 18 residues. The DNA for the CDR3 is TGTGCCAGCTCACCTCTACAGGGGACAGGGACAGTACGGCGTGGCTACACCTTC. It codes for CASSPLQGTGTVRRGYTF.

The V gene is TRBV7-9, the J gene TRBJ2-7; maybe TRBD2 (6 bases). Germline-derived CDR1 and CDR2 are SEHNR and FQNEAQ (reference sequence). The CDR3 loop spans 15 amino acids. Deletions cut 6 bases from V and 2 bases from J, with 17 bases between. DNA for the CDR3: TGTGCCAGCAGTTCTCGTACACGGGGGACCTACGAGCAGTACTTC. Translation gives CASSSRTRGTYEQYF.

The V and J genes are TRBV7-6 and TRBJ1-1; TRBD1 might be the D (5 bases). V was shortened by 2 bases and J by 5 bases, with 15 bases between the two germline ends. The CDR3 is 15 residues long. Germline V gives CDR1 SGHVS, CDR2 FNYEAQ. DNA for the CDR3: TGTGCCAGCAGCTTATCTGACAGTAGGGTTACTGAAGCTTTCTTT. Translated, it gives CASSLSDSRVTEAFF.

The rearrangement links TRBV6-4 to TRBJ2-7; the match to TRBD1 covers 12 bases. The CDR3 runs to 17 residues. The germline V gene has CDR1 MRHNA and CDR2 SNTAGT. Trimming took 0 bases from V and 4 from J; bases not matched to a gene: 7. This CDR3 reads CASSDSNRDRGQYEQYF. As DNA, the CDR3 is TGTGCCAGCAGTGACTCAAATAGGGACAGGGGGCAATACGAGCAGTACTTC.

The V call is TRBV6-2 or TRBV6-3, the J call TRBJ2-5, with D unclear. Trimming stripped 8 bases from V and 4 bases from J, with 8 bases between. Germline CDR1 MNHEY, CDR2 SVGEGT. This CDR3 spans 11 amino acids. The CDR3 DNA is TGTGCCAGCGCTTACTTAGAGACCCAGTACTTC. It specifies CASAYLETQYF.

J is TRBJ2-1 and V is TRBV11-2, with 9 positions matching TRBD2. The CDR3 sequence is 17 residues long. With V trimmed by 5 bases and J by 4 bases, 12 bases remained unmatched. Germline CDR1 and CDR2: SGHAT and FQNNGV. In nucleotides, the CDR3 is TGTGCCAGCAGCCCTGGGCGCGGGGGGGCTAGGTACAATGAGCAGTTCTTC. Amino acid sequence: CASSPGRGGARYNEQFF.

The rearrangement links TRBV7-2 to TRBJ2-2; 8 bases align to TRBD2. Germline V CDR1 and CDR2: SGHTA, FQGNSA. CDR3 length: 14 residues. The V and J ends lost 2 bases and 6 bases, in that order; junction bases with no gene match: 2. The CDR3 DNA sequence: TGTGCCAGCAGCTTACGGGGGGGCCCCGGGGAGCTGTTTTTT. Amino acid sequence: CASSLRGGPGELFF.

This chain links TRBV2 with TRBJ1-3; D is uncertain. The CDR3 covers 14 residues. Germline values: CDR1 SNHLY, CDR2 FYNNEI. V was shortened by 3 bases and J by 1 base, with 7 bases between the two germline ends. The CDR3: CASSDYRSGNTIYF. CDR3 DNA: TGTGCCAGCAGTGATTACAGATCTGGAAACACCATATATTTT.

This chain links TRBV19 with TRBJ2-3, with D maybe TRBD2 (6 bases). This CDR3 comprises 15 residues. With 3 bases removed from V and 1 base from J, the gap between germline ends came to 11 bases. Germline assignment: CDR1 LNHDA and CDR2 SQIVND (reference sequence). CDR3 loop: CASSIAAGRTDTQYF. In nucleotides, the CDR3 is TGTGCCAGTAGTATTGCGGCGGGGCGCACAGATACGCAGTATTTT.

CDR3 in amino acids: CASSHSGTQYF. The CDR3 DNA reads TGTGCCAGCAGCCATTCCGGGACCCAGTACTTC. The chain employs TRBV14 and TRBJ2-5; D call uncertain. Germline V gene lookup returns CDR1 SGHDN and CDR2 FVKESK. The germline V and J ends were trimmed by 3 bases and 7 bases, with 6 bases remaining between them. This CDR3 spans 11 amino acids. The complete variable domain, with remaining parts taken from reference TRBV14 and TRBJ2-5, reads EAGVTQFPSHSVIEKGQTVTLRCDPISGHDNLYWYRRVMGKEIKFLLHFVKESKQDESGMPNNRFLAERTGGTYSTLKVQPAELEDSGVYFCASSHSGTQYFGPGTRLLVL.

V usage is TRBV24-1 and J usage is TRBJ2-5; either TRBD1 or TRBD2 may supply D (5 bases each). CDR3 length: 16 residues. V was clipped by 4 bases and J by 1 base, with 15 bases between them. Germline-derived CDR1 and CDR2 are KGHDR and SFDVKD. CDR3 sequence (DNA): TGTGCCACCAGTGACGAGGGTGACAGCTTCCAAGAGACCCAGTACTTC. Its translation is CATSDEGDSFQETQYF.

The rearrangement links TRBV6-1 to TRBJ2-7; TRBD1 aligns across 7 bases. After removal of 3 bases from V and 0 bases from J, the junction contained 5 bases not matched to a gene. The V gene's germline CDR1 is MNHNS and CDR2 SASEGT. This CDR3 region has 15 residues. This chain's CDR3 is CASSERDSLSYEQYF. CDR3 in DNA: TGTGCCAGCAGTGAGAGGGACAGCCTCTCCTACGAGCAGTACTTC.

J is TRBJ2-3 and V is TRBV11-2; no reliable D call. The CDR3 extends over 14 amino acids. V lost 5 bases and J 4 bases, leaving 13 bases between the germline ends. Germline values: CDR1 SGHAT, CDR2 FQNNGV. CDR3 region: CASSASPSPDTQYF. The CDR3 DNA is TGTGCCAGCAGCGCCAGTCCCAGCCCAGATACGCAGTATTTT.

The rearrangement links TRBV6-2 or TRBV6-3 to TRBJ2-4; 8 nucleotides agree with TRBD1. This CDR3 is 19 amino acids long. Unmatched junction bases numbered 12, after V lost 2 bases and J lost 0 bases. In germline, CDR1 is MNHEY, CDR2 SVGEGT. CDR3: CASSYPAGTGYLAKNIQYF. The CDR3 DNA sequence: TGTGCCAGCAGTTACCCTGCCGGGACAGGTTATCTAGCCAAAAACATTCAGTACTTC.

J is TRBJ1-6 and V is TRBV5-6; D not resolved. V was pared by 2 bases and J by 0 bases, with 9 bases between. The V gene's germline CDR1 is SGHDT and CDR2 YYEEEE. The CDR3 extends over 16 amino acids. In DNA, the CDR3 is TGTGCCAGCAGCTTTCAGGCTGGCTCCTATAATTCACCCCTCCACTTT. As protein: CASSFQAGSYNSPLHF. Filled out from reference TRBV5-6 and TRBJ1-6, the complete variable domain reads DAGVTQSPTHLIKTRGQQVTLRCSPKSGHDTVSWYQQALGQGPQFIFQYYEEEERQRGNFPDRFSGHQFPNYSSELNVNALLLGDSALYLCASSFQAGSYNSPLHFGNGTRLTVT.

A single count supports this clone. V and J are TRBV5-6 and TRBJ2-3; TRBD1 matches at 7 bases. The germline gives CDR1 SGHDT, CDR2 YYEEEE. Trimming removed 4 bases from V and 2 bases from J; junction bases left unmatched: 10. The CDR3 loop spans 16 amino acids. The chain's CDR3 is CASSTQGIGVTDTQYF. CDR3 in DNA: TGTGCCAGCAGCACACAGGGGATTGGGGTCACAGATACGCAGTATTTT.